The rows below give T cell receptor beta chains drawn from one sample of a study of shared clonotypes between healthy human individuals. Using immunoSEQ multiplex PCR, the repertoire was profiled, and TCRdb retains in-frame clones only, with some absent. This table has 850,000 to 1,200,000 clones, around 75% appearing once. Sequencing was carried out using memory CD4+ T cells sorted from blood. The receptors derive from a man aged 18 to 29 in good health. The CDR3 runs from the conserved cysteine through the conserved F or W. The D gene is left open where the match is weak. The size field is filled for only some rows; it gives once, few, many or a size class.

D gene,clone size,J gene,V gene,CDR3 protein,CDR3 DNA
.,.,TRBJ2-7,TRBV7-8,CASSLSGEQYF,TGTGCCAGCAGCTTATCAGGCGAGCAGTACTTC
TRBD1,.,TRBJ1-5,TRBV11-2,CASSLAGQGALGQPQHF,TGTGCCAGCAGCTTAGCAGGACAGGGGGCGTTGGGTCAGCCCCAGCATTTT
.,.,TRBJ2-4,TRBV6-1,CASSEVDIQYF,TGTGCCAGCAGTGAAGTCGACATTCAGTACTTC
.,few,TRBJ2-1,TRBV27,CASSPSATWGRNEQFF,TGTGCCAGCAGTCCCTCCGCTACGTGGGGTAGAAATGAGCAGTTCTTC
TRBD1,.,TRBJ1-2,TRBV4-3,CASSQGNRGQANYGYTF,TGCGCCAGCAGCCAAGGGAACAGGGGACAAGCTAACTATGGCTACACCTTC
TRBD1,.,TRBJ1-6,TRBV27,CASSWRQGAGSPLHF,TGTGCCAGCAGTTGGAGACAGGGGGCCGGTTCACCCCTCCACTTT
TRBD2,many,TRBJ2-3,TRBV27,CASRGLAGSTDTQYF,TGTGCCAGCAGGGGACTAGCGGGGAGCACAGATACGCAGTATTTT
.,.,TRBJ1-3,TRBV30,CAWSGTGLNTIYF,TGTGCCTGGAGTGGAACAGGGCTTAACACCATATATTTT
.,once,TRBJ1-5,TRBV10-2,CASRDTHQPQHF,TGCGCCAGCAGGGATACTCATCAGCCCCAGCATTTT
.,.,TRBJ2-1,TRBV20-1,CSARDRATQFF,TGCAGTGCTAGAGATCGGGCTACTCAGTTCTTC
TRBD1,.,TRBJ1-2,TRBV7-9,CASSLEGTGDGYTF,TGTGCCAGCAGCTTAGAAGGGACAGGGGACGGCTACACCTTC
TRBD1,few,TRBJ1-2,TRBV6-5,CASREQGVYGYTF,TGTGCCAGCAGGGAACAGGGGGTCTATGGCTACACCTTC
.,few,TRBJ1-6,TRBV27,CASSTPGESLHF,TGTGCCAGCAGTACACCAGGGGAGTCCCTCCACTTT
TRBD1,once,TRBJ1-3,TRBV7-2,CASSQSQGASGNTIYF,TGTGCCAGCAGCCAATCTCAGGGGGCGAGTGGAAACACCATATATTTT
TRBD2,.,TRBJ2-5,TRBV11-2,CASSLGLAGQETQYF,TGTGCCAGCAGCTTAGGGCTAGCGGGCCAAGAGACCCAGTACTTC
.,many,TRBJ2-5,TRBV4-1,CASSQEGARGETQYF,TGCGCCAGCAGCCAAGAGGGGGCTAGGGGGGAGACCCAGTACTTC